One sample yielded the 20 T cell receptor beta chains listed below, sequenced in a study of T cells in localized non-small cell lung cancer. TCRdb's table, derived via immunoSEQ multiplex PCR, lists solely in-frame clones and lacks some. There are roughly 16,000 clones in the sample; around nine tenths occur only once, and approximately 4% lies in the top ten. This sample comprised peripheral blood, obtained before any cancer treatment. All receptors derive from a male donor aged 60 or over with stage II squamous cell lung carcinoma.

V gene TRBV6-5 combines with J gene TRBJ2-3; possibly TRBD2 for D (6 bases). Trimming pared 4 bases from V and 0 bases from J, leaving 14 bases between. The CDR3 is made up of 16 amino acids. Germline V lookup: CDR1 MNHEY, CDR2 SVGAGI. This chain's CDR3 is CASSSTRSGSTDTQYF. Written as DNA, the CDR3 is TGTGCCAGCAGTTCGACTAGAAGCGGTAGCACAGATACGCAGTATTTT.

The chain joins TRBV19 to TRBJ1-1; perhaps TRBD1 as D (5 bases). V dropped 5 bases and J dropped 2 bases, with 9 bases sitting between them. The CDR3 is 13 residues long. Germline CDR1 reads LNHDA; CDR2 reads SQIVND (reference sequence). The CDR3, as DNA: TGTGCCAGTAGTCGGACAAAAAACACTGAAGCTTTCTTT. Protein product: CASSRTKNTEAFF. The full variable domain, its missing parts supplied by reference TRBV19 and TRBJ1-1, is DGGITQSPKYLFRKEGQNVTLSCEQNLNHDAMYWYRQDPGQGLRLIYYSQIVNDFQKGDIAEGYSVSREKKESFPLTVTSAQKNPTAFYLCASSRTKNTEAFFGQGTRLTVV.

The CDR3 DNA sequence: TGTGCCATCAGTATAGCGGGAGGGCTCTACAATGAGCAGTTCTTC. Its protein is CAISIAGGLYNEQFF. V usage is TRBV10-3 and J usage is TRBJ2-1, with TRBD2 matching 11 bases. This CDR3 has 15 amino acids. Germline CDR1 and CDR2: ENHRY and SYGVKD. The trim removed 5 bases at V and 3 bases at J, leaving 3 bases unmatched.

This chain connects TRBV7-9 to TRBJ2-5; TRBD1 matches at 8 bases. The CDR3 is 16 residues long. Germline CDR1 SEHNR, CDR2 FQNEAQ (reference sequence). J was trimmed by 0 bases and V by 6 bases; bases with no gene match: 9. CDR3 amino acids: CASSSGQAMYQETQYF. CDR3 nucleotide sequence: TGTGCCAGCAGTTCGGGACAGGCCATGTACCAAGAGACCCAGTACTTC.

The chain links TRBV7-8 to TRBJ2-2; 9 bases align to TRBD1. Germline CDR1 SGHVS, CDR2 FQNEAQ. Unmatched junction bases numbered 6, after V lost 5 bases and J lost 5 bases. CDR3 length: 15 amino acids. The CDR3 nucleotides are TGTGCCAGCAGCACATTCGGACAGGGGACCGGGGAGCTGTTTTTT. Protein product: CASSTFGQGTGELFF.

The chain is built from TRBV18 and TRBJ2-1, with D maybe TRBD1 (6 bases). Germline lookup yields CDR1 KGHSH and CDR2 LQKENI. The CDR3 length is 16 residues. Trimming removed 0 bases from V and 7 bases from J, with 16 bases in between. The CDR3 protein is CASSPPGALLGNEQFF. DNA for the CDR3: TGTGCCAGCTCACCACCGGGGGCCCTCCTCGGGAATGAGCAGTTCTTC.

The DNA for the CDR3 is TGTGCCATCGCAGAACAGCCCGGCCCCTACGAGCAGTACTTC. This gives the protein CAIAEQPGPYEQYF. This sequence joins TRBV10-3 and TRBJ2-7, with D unresolved. Germline CDR1 is ENHRY and CDR2 is SYGVKD. The CDR3 runs 14 residues. V was shortened by 8 bases and J by 2 bases, with 16 bases between the two germline ends.

The rearrangement uses TRBV27 and TRBJ2-5, with 8 positions matching TRBD2. V shed 2 bases and J 4 bases; nucleotides not matched to a gene: 6. The CDR3 sequence is 15 residues long. Germline V CDR1 and CDR2: MNHEY, SMNVEV (reference sequence). The CDR3 loop reads CASSLTLAGLETQYF. CDR3 in DNA: TGTGCCAGCAGTTTAACCTTAGCGGGATTAGAGACCCAGTACTTC.

This rearrangement joins TRBV5-1 to TRBJ1-2; D call uncertain. Trimming removed 1 base from V and 4 bases from J, with 17 bases in between. The germline V gene encodes CDR1 SGHRS and CDR2 YFSETQ. The CDR3 consists of 16 residues. CDR3 in amino acids: CASSLLGERTGYGYTF. In DNA, the CDR3 is TGCGCCAGCAGCTTGTTAGGAGAAAGGACGGGCTATGGCTACACCTTC.

The chain combines TRBV2 with TRBJ1-1; a weak D match, TRBD1 (6 bases). V was pared by 6 bases and J by 0 bases, with 11 bases between. CDR1 and CDR2 (germline): SNHLY, FYNNEI. The length of the CDR3 is 14 residues. The CDR3 coding sequence is TGTGCCAGCAGCCAGGGGACGGTGAACACTGAAGCTTTCTTT. Its protein product is CASSQGTVNTEAFF.

This chain connects TRBV13 to TRBJ2-3, with D possibly matching TRBD2 (6 bases). Germline loops: CDR1 PRHDT, CDR2 FYEKMQ (reference sequence). V lost 4 bases, J lost 4 bases, and 9 bases lay in between. This CDR3 is built from 13 residues. The CDR3 spells CASSSPGADTQYF. The CDR3 DNA follows: TGTGCCAGCAGCTCCCCGGGGGCAGATACGCAGTATTTT.

The chain employs TRBV13 and TRBJ2-2; D is unresolved. The CDR3 consists of 14 residues. Germline lookup yields CDR1 PRHDT and CDR2 FYEKMQ (reference sequence). Trimming shortened V by 4 bases and J by 6 bases, and 12 bases separated the two germline ends. The CDR3 reads CASSSGPRAGELFF. CDR3 in DNA: TGTGCCAGCAGCTCCGGGCCCCGGGCCGGGGAGCTGTTTTTT.

V and J are TRBV7-9 and TRBJ1-1; no reliable D call. Per the germline V gene, CDR1 is SEHNR and CDR2 is FQNEAQ (reference sequence). The CDR3 is 11 amino acids. Deletions cut 1 base from V and 5 bases from J, with 2 bases between. In nucleotides, the CDR3 is TGTGCCAGCAGCTTAGGGACTGAAGCTTTCTTT. Translated, it gives CASSLGTEAFF.

The J gene is TRBJ2-7, the V gene TRBV9; tentative D call: TRBD2 (6 bases). V was pared by 3 bases and J by 0 bases, with 22 bases between. The CDR3 has 18 amino acids. Germline V gene lookup returns CDR1 SGDLS and CDR2 YYNGEE. The CDR3 DNA is TGTGCCAGCAGCGCATGTCTAAGGGGACTCCTTCTCTCCTACGAGCAGTACTTC. Translated: CASSACLRGLLLSYEQYF.

This clone was detected only a few times. This chain connects TRBV6-4 to TRBJ2-2; 9 positions match TRBD1. Germline CDR1 MRHNA, CDR2 SNTAGT. V lost 1 base to trimming and J lost 2 bases; unmatched junction nucleotides: 2. The CDR3 length is 16 residues. The CDR3 is CASSDWGQGNTGELFF. CDR3 coding DNA: TGTGCCAGCAGTGACTGGGGACAGGGAAACACCGGGGAGCTGTTTTTT.

The V gene is TRBV7-9, the J gene TRBJ2-7; possible D gene TRBD1, 6 bases. CDR1 and CDR2 from the germline V gene are SEHNR and FQNEAQ (reference sequence). Trimming left V 4 bases short and J 3 bases short, with 16 bases between. The CDR3 is 15 residues long. CDR3 loop: CASSYVTGAVYEQYF. CDR3 in DNA: TGTGCCAGCAGCTATGTGACAGGAGCGGTCTACGAGCAGTACTTC.

The V gene is TRBV5-6, the J gene TRBJ2-7, with D possibly called TRBD1 or TRBD2 (5 bases each). Looked up from germline, CDR1 is SGHDT and CDR2 is YYEEEE. This CDR3 comprises 14 residues. Trimming shortened V by 2 bases and J by 2 bases, and 11 bases separated the two germline ends. The CDR3 spells CASSLAGSTYEQYF. In nucleotides, the CDR3 is TGTGCCAGCAGCTTAGCAGGGAGCACCTACGAGCAGTACTTC.

This chain uses TRBV11-2 with TRBJ2-2; the match to TRBD1 covers 7 bases. The CDR3 runs 15 residues. The germline gives CDR1 SGHAT, CDR2 FQNNGV. V lost 4 bases to trimming and J lost 5 bases; unmatched junction nucleotides: 7. CDR3: CASSSDRVITGELFF. CDR3 sequence (DNA): TGTGCCAGCAGCTCAGACAGGGTTATAACCGGGGAGCTGTTTTTT.

The chain joins TRBV19 to TRBJ1-2; 7 nucleotides agree with TRBD1. Looked up from germline, CDR1 is LNHDA and CDR2 is SQIVND (reference sequence). The CDR3 totals 16 residues. V shed 2 bases, J shed 1 base, and the junction held 7 bases outside the gene matches. The CDR3 DNA reads TGTGCCAGTAGTATAATTGGGACAGCGTTTAACTATGGCTACACCTTC. This translates into CASSIIGTAFNYGYTF.

V is TRBV5-6 and J is TRBJ2-1, with TRBD1 matching 8 bases. CDR3 length equals 15 residues. The V segment lost 4 bases and the J segment 0 bases; nucleotides outside the gene matches: 3. Germline CDR1 and CDR2: SGHDT and YYEEEE. The CDR3 bases are TGTGCCAGCAGCGCGGACAGGGTCTCCTACAATGAGCAGTTCTTC. Translating gives CASSADRVSYNEQFF.